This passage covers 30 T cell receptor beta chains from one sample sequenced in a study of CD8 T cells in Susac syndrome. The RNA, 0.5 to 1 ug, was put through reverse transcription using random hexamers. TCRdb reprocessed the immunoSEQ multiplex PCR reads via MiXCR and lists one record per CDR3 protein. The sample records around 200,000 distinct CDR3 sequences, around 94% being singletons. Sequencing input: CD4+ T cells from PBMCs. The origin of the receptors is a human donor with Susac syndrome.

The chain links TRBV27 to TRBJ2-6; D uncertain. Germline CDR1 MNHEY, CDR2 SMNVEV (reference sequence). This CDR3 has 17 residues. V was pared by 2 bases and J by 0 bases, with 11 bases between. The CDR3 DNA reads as TGTGCCAGCAGTTTAAGCCTGACCGGCTCTGGGGCCAACGTCCTGACTTTC. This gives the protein CASSLSLTGSGANVLTF.

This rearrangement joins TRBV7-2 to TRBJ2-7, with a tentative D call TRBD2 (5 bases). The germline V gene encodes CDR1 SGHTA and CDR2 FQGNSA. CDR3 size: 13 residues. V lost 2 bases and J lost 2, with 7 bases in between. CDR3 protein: CASSLLATYEQYF. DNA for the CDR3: TGTGCCAGCAGCTTATTAGCGACCTACGAGCAGTACTTC.

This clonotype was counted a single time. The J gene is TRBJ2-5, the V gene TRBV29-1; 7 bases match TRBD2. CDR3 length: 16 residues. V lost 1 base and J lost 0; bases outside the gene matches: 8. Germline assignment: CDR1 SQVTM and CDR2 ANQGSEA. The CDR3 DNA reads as TGCAGCGTTGAAGGGACTAGAGGGGTGTACCAAGAGACCCAGTACTTC. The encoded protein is CSVEGTRGVYQETQYF.

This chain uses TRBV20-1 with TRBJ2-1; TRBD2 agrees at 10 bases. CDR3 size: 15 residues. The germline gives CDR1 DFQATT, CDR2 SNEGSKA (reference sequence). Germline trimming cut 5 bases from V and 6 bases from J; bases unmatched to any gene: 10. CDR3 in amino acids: CSALPLAGVGNEQFF. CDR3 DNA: TGCAGTGCTTTACCTCTAGCGGGAGTAGGCAATGAGCAGTTCTTC.

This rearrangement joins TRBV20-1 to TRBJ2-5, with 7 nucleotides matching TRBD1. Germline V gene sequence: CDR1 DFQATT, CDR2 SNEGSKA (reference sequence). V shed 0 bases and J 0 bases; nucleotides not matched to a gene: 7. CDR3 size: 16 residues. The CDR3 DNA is TGCAGTGCTAGAGATTGGCGACAGGGATACCAAGAGACCCAGTACTTC. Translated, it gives CSARDWRQGYQETQYF.

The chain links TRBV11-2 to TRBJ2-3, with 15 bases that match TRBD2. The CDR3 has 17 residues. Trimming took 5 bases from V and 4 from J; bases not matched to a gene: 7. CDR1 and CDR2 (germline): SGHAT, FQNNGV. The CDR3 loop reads CASSPQRTSGRADTQYF. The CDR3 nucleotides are TGTGCCAGCAGCCCACAAAGGACTAGCGGGAGGGCAGATACGCAGTATTTT. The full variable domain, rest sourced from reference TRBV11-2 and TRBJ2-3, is EAGVAQSPRYKIIEKRQSVAFWCNPISGHATLYWYQQILGQGPKLLIQFQNNGVVDDSQLPKDRFSAERLKGVDSTLKIQPAKLEDSAVYLCASSPQRTSGRADTQYFGPGTRLTVL.

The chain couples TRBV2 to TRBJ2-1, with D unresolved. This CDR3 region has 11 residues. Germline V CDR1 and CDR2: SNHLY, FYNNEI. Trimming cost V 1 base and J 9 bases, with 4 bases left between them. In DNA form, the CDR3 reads TGTGCCAGCAGTGAAGAGGGTGAGCAGTTCTTC. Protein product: CASSEEGEQFF.

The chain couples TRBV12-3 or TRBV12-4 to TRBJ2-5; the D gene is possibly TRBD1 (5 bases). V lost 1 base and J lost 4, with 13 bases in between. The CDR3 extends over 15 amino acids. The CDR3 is CASSLGVQGTETQYF. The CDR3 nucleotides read TGTGCCAGCAGTTTAGGGGTCCAGGGAACAGAGACCCAGTACTTC.

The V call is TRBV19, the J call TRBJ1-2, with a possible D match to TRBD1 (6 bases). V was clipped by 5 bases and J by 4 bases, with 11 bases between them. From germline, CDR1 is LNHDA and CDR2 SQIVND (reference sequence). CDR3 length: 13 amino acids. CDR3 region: CASSLQGTYGYTF. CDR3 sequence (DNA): TGTGCCAGTAGTCTACAGGGAACCTATGGCTACACCTTC.

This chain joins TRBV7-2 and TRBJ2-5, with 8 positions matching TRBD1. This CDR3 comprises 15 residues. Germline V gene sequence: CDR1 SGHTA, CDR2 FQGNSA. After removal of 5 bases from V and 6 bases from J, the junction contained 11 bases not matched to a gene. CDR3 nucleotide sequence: TGTGCCAGCAGCCAAGTTGGACAGGGTCAACAGACCCAGTACTTC. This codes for CASSQVGQGQQTQYF.

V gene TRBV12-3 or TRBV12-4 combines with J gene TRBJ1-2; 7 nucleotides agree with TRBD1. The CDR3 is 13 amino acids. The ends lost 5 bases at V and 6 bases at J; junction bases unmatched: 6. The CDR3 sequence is CASSTRQGNGYTF. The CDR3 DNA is TGTGCCAGCAGTACCAGACAGGGAAATGGCTACACCTTC.

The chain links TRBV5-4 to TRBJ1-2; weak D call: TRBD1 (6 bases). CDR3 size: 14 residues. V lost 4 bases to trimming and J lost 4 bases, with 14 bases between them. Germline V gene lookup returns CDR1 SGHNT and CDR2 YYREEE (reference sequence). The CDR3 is CASSPRGASYGYTF. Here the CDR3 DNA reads TGTGCCAGCAGCCCCCGGGGGGCCAGCTATGGCTACACCTTC.

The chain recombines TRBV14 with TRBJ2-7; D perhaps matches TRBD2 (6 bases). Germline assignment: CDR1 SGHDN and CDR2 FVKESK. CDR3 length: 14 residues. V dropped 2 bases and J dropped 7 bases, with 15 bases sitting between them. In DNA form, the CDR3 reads TGTGCCAGCAGCCAAAGCTGGGCCGGGGGTGAGCAGTACTTC. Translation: CASSQSWAGGEQYF.

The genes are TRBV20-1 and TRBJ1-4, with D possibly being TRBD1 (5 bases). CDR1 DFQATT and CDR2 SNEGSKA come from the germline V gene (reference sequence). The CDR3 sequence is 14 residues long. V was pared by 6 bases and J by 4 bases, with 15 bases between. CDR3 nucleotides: TGCAGTGCAATCCCCGGGACGGATAATGAAAAACTGTTTTTT. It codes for CSAIPGTDNEKLFF.

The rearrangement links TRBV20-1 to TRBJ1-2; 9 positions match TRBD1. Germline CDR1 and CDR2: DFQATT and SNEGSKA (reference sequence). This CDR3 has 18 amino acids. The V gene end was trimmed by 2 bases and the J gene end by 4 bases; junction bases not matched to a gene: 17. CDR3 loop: CSARRIKAGQGHSYGYTF. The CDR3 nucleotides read TGCAGTGCTAGACGCATCAAAGCTGGACAGGGGCACTCCTATGGCTACACCTTC.

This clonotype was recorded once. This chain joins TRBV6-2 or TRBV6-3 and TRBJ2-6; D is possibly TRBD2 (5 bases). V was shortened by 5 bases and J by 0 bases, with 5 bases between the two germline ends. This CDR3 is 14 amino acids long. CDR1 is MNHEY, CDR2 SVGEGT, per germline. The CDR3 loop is CASSSGSGANVLTF. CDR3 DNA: TGTGCCAGCAGTAGCGGCTCTGGGGCCAACGTCCTGACTTTC.

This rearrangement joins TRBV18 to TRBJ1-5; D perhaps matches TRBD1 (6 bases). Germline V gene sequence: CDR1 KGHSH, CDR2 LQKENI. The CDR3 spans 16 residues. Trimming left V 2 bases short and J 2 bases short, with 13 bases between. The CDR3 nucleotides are TGTGCCAGCTCACCATCAGGACAGAAGGGCAATCAGCCCCAGCATTTT. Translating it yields CASSPSGQKGNQPQHF. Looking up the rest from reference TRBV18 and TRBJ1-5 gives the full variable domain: NAGVMQNPRHLVRRRGQEARLRCSPMKGHSHVYWYRQLPEEGLKFMVYLQKENIIDESGMPKERFSAEFPKEGPSILRIQQVVRGDSAAYFCASSPSGQKGNQPQHFGDGTRLSIL.

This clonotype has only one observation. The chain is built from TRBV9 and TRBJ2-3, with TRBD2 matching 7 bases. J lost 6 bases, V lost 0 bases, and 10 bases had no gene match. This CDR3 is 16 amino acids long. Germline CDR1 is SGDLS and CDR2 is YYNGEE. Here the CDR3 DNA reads TGTGCCAGCAGCGTAGGAGGCGGGGGAAGGGTTGATACGCAGTATTTT. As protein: CASSVGGGGRVDTQYF.

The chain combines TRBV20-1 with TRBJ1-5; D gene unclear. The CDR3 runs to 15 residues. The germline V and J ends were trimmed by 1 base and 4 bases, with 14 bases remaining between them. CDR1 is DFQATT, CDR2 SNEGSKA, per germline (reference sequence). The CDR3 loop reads CSARGMEGGNQPQHF. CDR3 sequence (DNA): TGCAGTGCTAGAGGGATGGAGGGAGGAAATCAGCCCCAGCATTTT.

The CDR3 region is CAWGRGGAGNQPQHF. For the CDR3, the DNA is TGTGCCTGGGGAAGGGGGGGGGCTGGCAATCAGCCCCAGCATTTT. This sequence joins TRBV30 and TRBJ1-5; TRBD1 might be the D (6 bases). The CDR3 has 15 residues. Trimming took off 5 bases at V and 2 bases at J, with 16 bases between the two ends. Looked up from germline, CDR1 is GTSNPN and CDR2 is SVGIG (reference sequence).

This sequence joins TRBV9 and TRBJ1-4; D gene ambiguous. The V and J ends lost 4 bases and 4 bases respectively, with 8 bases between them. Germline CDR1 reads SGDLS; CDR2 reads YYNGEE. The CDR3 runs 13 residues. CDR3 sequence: CASSIGLNEKLFF. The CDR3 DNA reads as TGTGCCAGCAGCATCGGACTTAATGAAAAACTGTTTTTT. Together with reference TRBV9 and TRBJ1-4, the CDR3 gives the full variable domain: DSGVTQTPKHLITATGQRVTLRCSPRSGDLSVYWYQQSLDQGLQFLIQYYNGEERAKGNILERFSAQQFPDLHSELNLSSLELGDSALYFCASSIGLNEKLFFGSGTQLSVL.

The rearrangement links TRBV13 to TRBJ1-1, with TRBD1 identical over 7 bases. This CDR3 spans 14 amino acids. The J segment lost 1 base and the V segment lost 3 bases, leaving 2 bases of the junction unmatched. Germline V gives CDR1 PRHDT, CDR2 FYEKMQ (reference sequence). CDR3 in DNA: TGTGCCAGCAGCTTGGACAGGCAGAACACTGAAGCTTTCTTT. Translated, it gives CASSLDRQNTEAFF.

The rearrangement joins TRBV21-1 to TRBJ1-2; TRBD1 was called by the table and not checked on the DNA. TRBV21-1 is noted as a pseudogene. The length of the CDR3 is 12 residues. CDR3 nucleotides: TGTGCCAGCACACGTCCCCACTATGGCTACACCTTC. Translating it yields CASTRPHYGYTF.

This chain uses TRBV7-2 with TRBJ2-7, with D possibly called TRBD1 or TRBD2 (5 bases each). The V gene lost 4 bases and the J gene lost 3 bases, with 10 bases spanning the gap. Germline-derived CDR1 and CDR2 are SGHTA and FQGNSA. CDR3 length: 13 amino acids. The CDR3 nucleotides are TGTGCCAGCAGCTCCCGGGACGGCTACGAGCAGTACTTC. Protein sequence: CASSSRDGYEQYF.

The CDR3 protein is CASGYRADQPQHF. CDR3 coding DNA: TGTGCTAGTGGTTACAGGGCTGATCAGCCCCAGCATTTT. The V call is TRBV12-5, the J call TRBJ1-5; a weak D match, TRBD1 (6 bases). The CDR3 consists of 13 residues. CDR1 LGHNT and CDR2 FRNRAP come from the germline V gene. Trimming removed 4 bases at V and 5 bases at J, with 9 bases between. The full variable domain, with the rest looked up from reference TRBV12-5 and TRBJ1-5, is DARVTQTPRHKVTEMGQEVTMRCQPILGHNTVFWYRQTMMQGLELLAYFRNRAPLDDSGMPKDRFSAEMPDATLATLKIQPSEPRDSAVYFCASGYRADQPQHFGDGTRLSIL.

This CDR3 reads CASSHNRGTEAFF. CDR3 DNA: TGTGCCAGCAGTCACAACAGGGGCACTGAAGCTTTCTTT. This sequence joins TRBV3-1 and TRBJ1-1; 7 bases agree with TRBD1. Trimming took 6 bases from V and 4 from J; bases not matched to a gene: 5. The CDR3 is made up of 13 amino acids. Germline V CDR1 and CDR2: LGHDT, YNNKEL (reference sequence).

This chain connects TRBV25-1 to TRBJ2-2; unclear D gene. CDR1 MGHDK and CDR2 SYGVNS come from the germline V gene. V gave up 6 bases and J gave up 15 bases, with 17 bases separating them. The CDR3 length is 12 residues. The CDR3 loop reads CASRGGTLGLFF. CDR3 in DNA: TGTGCCAGCAGGGGCGGTACCCTAGGTTTGTTTTTT.

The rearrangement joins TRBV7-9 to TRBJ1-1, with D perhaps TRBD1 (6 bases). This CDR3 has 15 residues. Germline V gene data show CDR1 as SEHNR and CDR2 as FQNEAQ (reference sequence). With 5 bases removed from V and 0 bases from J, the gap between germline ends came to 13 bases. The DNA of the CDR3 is TGTGCCAGCAGCCTAGGACAGAACTTGAACACTGAAGCTTTCTTT. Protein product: CASSLGQNLNTEAFF.

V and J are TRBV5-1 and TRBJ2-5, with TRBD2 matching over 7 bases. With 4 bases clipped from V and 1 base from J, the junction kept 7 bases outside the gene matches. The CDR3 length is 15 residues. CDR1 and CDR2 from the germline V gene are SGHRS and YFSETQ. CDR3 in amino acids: CASSRAGTTQETQYF. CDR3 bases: TGCGCCAGCAGCAGAGCCGGGACTACCCAAGAGACCCAGTACTTC. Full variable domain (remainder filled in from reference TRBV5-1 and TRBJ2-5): KAGVTQTPRYLIKTRGQQVTLSCSPISGHRSVSWYQQTPGQGLQFLFEYFSETQRNKGNFPGRFSGRQFSNSRSEMNVSTLELGDSALYLCASSRAGTTQETQYFGPGTRLLVL.

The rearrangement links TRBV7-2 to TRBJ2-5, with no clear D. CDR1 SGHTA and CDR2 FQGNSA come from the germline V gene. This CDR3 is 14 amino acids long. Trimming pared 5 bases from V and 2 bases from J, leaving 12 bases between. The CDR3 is CASSLVKGQETQYF. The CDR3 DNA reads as TGTGCCAGCAGCCTCGTAAAAGGTCAAGAGACCCAGTACTTC. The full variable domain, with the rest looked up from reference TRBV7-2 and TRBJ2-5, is GAGVSQSPSNKVTEKGKDVELRCDPISGHTALYWYRQSLGQGLEFLIYFQGNSAPDKSGLPSDRFSAERTGGSVSTLTIQRTQQEDSAVYLCASSLVKGQETQYFGPGTRLLVL.